This T cell receptor beta chain was profiled in a study of blood T cell repertoires in COVID-19. Background on the study: The samples span acute and convalescent COVID-19 from the United States, Italy and Spain. The cDNA or gDNA used as material had been derived from T cells, B-cell-depleted T cells, or PBMCs.

As processed by the authors: Nucleated cell number was recorded as an estimate derived from reference gene primer amplification. Here immunoSEQ multiplex PCR was the method, and the copy in TCRdb shows in-frame clones only, minus some. The DNA was the basis for D and trimming; V, J and clone size are from that table. The sample shows approximately 50,000 clones, more than 85% of them seen only once. V lost 5 bases, J lost 0 bases, and 11 bases stayed unmatched. This CDR3 comprises 18 residues. Germline V gives CDR1 SGHTA, CDR2 FQGNSA. The J gene is TRBJ2-3, the V gene TRBV7-2, with TRBD2 matching over 10 bases. This TCR was sampled from a man between 50 and 59 years old with active COVID-19. Sample: peripheral blood. The CDR3 region is CASSTPAGGSPSTDTQYF. DNA of the CDR3: TGTGCCAGCAGCACCCCAGCGGGAGGGTCTCCTAGCACAGATACGCAGTATTTT.